The 16 T cell receptor beta chains listed next were all sequenced from one sample in a study of human T cells and chemical hapten exposure. The time point here: patch test 2, 6 weeks after DPC sensitization. Indicated treatment: therapeutic diphenylcyclopropenone sensitization with weekly scalp DPC. One entry per CDR3 protein results from TCRdb running MiXCR on the RACE reads. This table holds approximately 82,000 distinct CDR3 sequences, 6.6% found once. Sequenced here: whole blood, sampled in connection with sensitization to the hapten diphenylcyclopropenone (DPC). Every receptor here comes from a woman in her 30s with alopecia areata. Some clones in this sample may be carry-over from other donors' samples.

This clonotype came up many times. The chain couples TRBV7-9 to TRBJ1-2, with 9 bases aligning to TRBD1. Looked up from germline, CDR1 is SEHNR and CDR2 is FQNEAQ (reference sequence). V lost 5 bases, J lost 6 bases, and 13 bases stayed unmatched. The CDR3 totals 16 residues. The CDR3 here is CASSQNVGQGYHGYTF. As DNA, the CDR3 is TGTGCCAGCAGCCAAAATGTGGGACAGGGATATCATGGCTACACCTTC. The full variable domain, completed using reference TRBV7-9 and TRBJ1-2, is DTGVSQNPRHKITKRGQNVTFRCDPISEHNRLYWYRQTLGQGPEFLTYFQNEAQLEKSRLLSDRFSAERPKGSFSTLEIQRTEQGDSAMYLCASSQNVGQGYHGYTFGSGTRLTVV.

This clonotype was counted at least ten times. The V call is TRBV25-1, the J call TRBJ1-5; maybe TRBD1 (6 bases). This CDR3 has 15 amino acids. The V gene's germline CDR1 is MGHDK and CDR2 SYGVNS. V lost 2 bases to trimming and J lost 9 bases, with 17 bases between them. This CDR3 is CASSEGDRRYGPQHF. CDR3 coding DNA: TGTGCCAGCAGTGAAGGAGACAGGCGGTATGGGCCCCAGCATTTT. Drawing the rest from reference TRBV25-1 and TRBJ1-5, the complete variable domain is EADIYQTPRYLVIGTGKKITLECSQTMGHDKMYWYQQDPGMELHLIHYSYGVNSTEKGDLSSESTVSRIRTEHFPLTLESARPSHTSQYLCASSEGDRRYGPQHFGDGTRLSIL.

The sample holds many counts of this clonotype. The rearrangement uses TRBV3-1 and TRBJ2-3; TRBD1 might be the D (6 bases). This CDR3 has 13 residues. Trimming cost V 4 bases and J 6 bases, with 11 bases left between them. Germline CDR1 and CDR2: LGHDT and YNNKEL (reference sequence). This chain's CDR3 is CASSLKGVDTQYF. The CDR3 DNA is TGTGCCAGCAGCCTCAAGGGGGTGGATACGCAGTATTTT.

The rearrangement uses TRBV3-1 and TRBJ1-3; no definite D call. There are 15 residues in the CDR3. The V end lost 1 base, the J end lost 0 bases, and 7 bases lay between the germline ends. CDR1 is LGHDT and CDR2 is YNNKEL in the germline V gene (reference sequence). The CDR3 protein is CASSQAQLSGNTIYF. CDR3 sequence (DNA): TGTGCCAGCAGCCAAGCCCAACTCTCTGGAAACACCATATATTTT.

Here the CDR3 DNA reads TGTGCCAGCAGCCGAAATGGGGCAACTAATGAAAAACTGTTTTTT. Protein: CASSRNGATNEKLFF. V is TRBV14 and J is TRBJ1-4, with no clear D. There are 15 residues in the CDR3. Deletions cut 4 bases from V and 0 bases from J, with 9 bases between. Germline assignment: CDR1 SGHDN and CDR2 FVKESK. Filled out from reference TRBV14 and TRBJ1-4, the complete variable domain reads EAGVTQFPSHSVIEKGQTVTLRCDPISGHDNLYWYRRVMGKEIKFLLHFVKESKQDESGMPNNRFLAERTGGTYSTLKVQPAELEDSGVYFCASSRNGATNEKLFFGSGTQLSVL.

This clonotype has a count of ten or more. The rearrangement links TRBV29-1 to TRBJ1-1; weak D call: TRBD1 (5 bases). The germline V gene has CDR1 SQVTM and CDR2 ANQGSEA. V lost 5 bases and J lost 0, with 10 bases in between. The CDR3 runs 13 residues. CDR3 DNA sequence: TGCAGCGTTTCGGGACGGATGAACACTGAAGCTTTCTTT. Translated: CSVSGRMNTEAFF. The full variable domain, completed using reference TRBV29-1 and TRBJ1-1, is SAVISQKPSRDICQRGTSLTIQCQVDSQVTMMFWYRQQPGQSLTLIATANQGSEATYESGFVIDKFPISRPNLTFSTLTVSNMSPEDSSIYLCSVSGRMNTEAFFGQGTRLTVV.

The V gene is TRBV28, the J gene TRBJ2-6; weak D call: TRBD1 (5 bases). Looked up from germline, CDR1 is MDHEN and CDR2 is SYDVKM. Trimming took off 4 bases at V and 5 bases at J, with 18 bases between the two ends. This CDR3 contains 17 residues. DNA of the CDR3: TGTGCCAGCAGTTCCCACTCCCGTACAGGTCGGGCCAACGTCCTGACTTTC. It encodes CASSSHSRTGRANVLTF.

This clonotype was detected many times. The chain has TRBV7-2 and TRBJ1-1; D possibly corresponds to TRBD1 (6 bases). Germline V lookup: CDR1 SGHTA, CDR2 FQGNSA. The CDR3 runs to 18 residues. V lost 1 base and J lost 6, with 24 bases in between. CDR3 amino acids: CASSLVLGGSLGQPEAFF. The CDR3 bases are TGTGCCAGCAGCTTAGTTCTCGGCGGGTCTTTAGGACAGCCTGAAGCTTTCTTT.

This clonotype was detected many times. The chain carries TRBV30 and TRBJ2-4; 7 bases map to TRBD1. Losses at the gene ends were 0 bases for V and 9 bases for J; bases not matched to a gene: 5. CDR1 is GTSNPN and CDR2 is SVGIG in the germline V gene (reference sequence). The CDR3 sequence is 13 residues long. CDR3 nucleotide sequence: TGTGCCTGGAGTGTGACAGGGATGGGCATTCAGTACTTC. It encodes CAWSVTGMGIQYF.

The table lists this clonotype with many counts. V gene TRBV14 combines with J gene TRBJ2-2; 7 bases agree with TRBD1. V shed 7 bases and J 6 bases; nucleotides not matched to a gene: 8. The germline CDR1 and CDR2 sequences are SGHDN and FVKESK. The CDR3 covers 14 residues. CDR3 nucleotides: TGTGCCAGCACCCCGACAGGGTATCCCGGGGAGCTGTTTTTT. It specifies CASTPTGYPGELFF.

This clonotype was observed a few times. The V gene is TRBV30, the J gene TRBJ1-4, with D perhaps TRBD1 (5 bases). The CDR3 covers 15 residues. V gave up 3 bases and J gave up 3 bases, with 14 bases separating them. CDR1 and CDR2 from the germline V gene are GTSNPN and SVGIG (reference sequence). CDR3 amino acids: CAWSQGGGSNEKLFF. CDR3 in DNA: TGTGCCTGGAGCCAGGGTGGGGGATCTAATGAAAAACTGTTTTTT.

The chain has TRBV7-8 and TRBJ2-6; a possible D gene is TRBD2 (5 bases). The germline V gene encodes CDR1 SGHVS and CDR2 FQNEAQ. V lost 2 bases and J 0 bases, leaving 11 bases between the germline ends. This CDR3 has 17 residues. This chain's CDR3 is CASSLISGGSGANVLTF. CDR3 in DNA: TGTGCCAGCAGCTTAATATCCGGAGGCTCTGGGGCCAACGTCCTGACTTTC.

Many counts were recorded for this clonotype. CDR3 sequence (DNA): TGTGCCAGCAGCACCCCCTATAGCGGGGGGGACTCCTACAATGAGCAGTTCTTC. Its translation is CASSTPYSGGDSYNEQFF. The V call is TRBV7-9, the J call TRBJ2-1; 11 nucleotides align to TRBD2. CDR1 is SEHNR, CDR2 FQNEAQ, per germline (reference sequence). This CDR3 contains 18 residues. Trimming removed 5 bases from V and 0 bases from J; junction bases left unmatched: 9. Based on the CDR3 plus reference TRBV7-9 and TRBJ2-1, the full variable domain is DTGVSQNPRHKITKRGQNVTFRCDPISEHNRLYWYRQTLGQGPEFLTYFQNEAQLEKSRLLSDRFSAERPKGSFSTLEIQRTEQGDSAMYLCASSTPYSGGDSYNEQFFGPGTRLTVL.

The chain carries TRBV3-1 and TRBJ1-2, with 9 bases that match TRBD1. The CDR3 spans 15 residues. The V segment lost 4 bases and the J segment 2 bases; nucleotides outside the gene matches: 5. Germline CDR1 is LGHDT and CDR2 is YNNKEL (reference sequence). Here the CDR3 DNA reads TGTGCCAGCAGCCCCCTGGACAGGGGCAACTATGGCTACACCTTC. It codes for CASSPLDRGNYGYTF.

The chain joins TRBV6-1 to TRBJ1-6; D remains unclear. The CDR3 sequence is 13 residues long. Germline CDR1 and CDR2: MNHNS and SASEGT. V was pared by 0 bases and J by 10 bases, with 7 bases between. The CDR3 nucleotides are TGTGCCAGCAGTGAAGCGCTAAGGTCACCCCTCCACTTT. This encodes CASSEALRSPLHF.

There are many counts of this clonotype. The gene calls are TRBV5-6 and TRBJ2-1, with a tentative D call TRBD2 (6 bases). The CDR3 runs to 12 residues. Germline CDR1 reads SGHDT; CDR2 reads YYEEEE. Between the trimmed V and J ends, which lost 4 bases and 7 bases, there was a span of 9 bases. CDR3 protein: CASSPGANEQFF. The CDR3 nucleotides are TGTGCCAGCAGCCCGGGAGCTAATGAGCAGTTCTTC.